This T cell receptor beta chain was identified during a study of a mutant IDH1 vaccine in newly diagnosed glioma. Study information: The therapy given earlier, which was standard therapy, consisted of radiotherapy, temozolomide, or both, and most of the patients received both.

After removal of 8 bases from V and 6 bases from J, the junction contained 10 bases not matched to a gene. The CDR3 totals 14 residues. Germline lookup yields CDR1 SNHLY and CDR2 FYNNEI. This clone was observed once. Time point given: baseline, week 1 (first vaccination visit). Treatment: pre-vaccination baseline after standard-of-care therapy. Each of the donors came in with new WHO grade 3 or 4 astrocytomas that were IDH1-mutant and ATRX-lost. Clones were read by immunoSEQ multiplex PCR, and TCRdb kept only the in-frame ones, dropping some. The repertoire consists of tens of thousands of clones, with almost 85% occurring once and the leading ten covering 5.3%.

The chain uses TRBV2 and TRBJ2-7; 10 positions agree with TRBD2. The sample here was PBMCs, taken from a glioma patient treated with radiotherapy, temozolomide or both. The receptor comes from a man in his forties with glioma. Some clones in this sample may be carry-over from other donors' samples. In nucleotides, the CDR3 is TGTGCCAGCCAACCGGGACTAGCGTATGTCGAGCAGTACTTC. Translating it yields CASQPGLAYVEQYF.